A selection of T cell receptor beta chains follows, all from one sample in a study of Ad26.COV2.S vaccination and SARS-CoV-2 variants. TCRdb keeps only in-frame clones here, not all; method: immunoSEQ multiplex PCR. There are 300,000 to 400,000 clones in the sample; around 88% occur only once, and around 10% lies in the top ten. The material was peripheral blood, obtained in a trial of Ad26.COV2.S vaccine versus placebo. The receptors come from a person between 18 and 65 years old who received the Ad26.COV2.S COVID-19 vaccine or a placebo. CDR3s include the opening cysteine and the closing phenylalanine or tryptophan. A D gene is named only where the DNA matches it firmly. Clone size is given for some rows only: seen once, a few or many times, or a class if the clone is expanded.

size: once
V: TRBV5-1
J: TRBJ2-7
D: NA
DNA: TGCGCCAGCAGCTCATCGACTTCCAGGGGCTCCTACGAGCAGTACTTC
CDR3: CASSSSTSRGSYEQYF

size: NA
V: TRBV4-1
J: TRBJ1-6
D: NA
DNA: TGCGCCAGCAGCCAAGATACGGCTTTCTATAATTCACCCCTCCACTTT
CDR3: CASSQDTAFYNSPLHF

size: NA
V: TRBV6-2/TRBV6-3
J: TRBJ2-3
D: TRBD1
DNA: TGTGCCAGCAGTTACTGGACAGGGGCGAGAGATACGCAGTATTTT
CDR3: CASSYWTGARDTQYF

size: NA
V: TRBV5-1
J: TRBJ2-1
D: NA
DNA: TGCGCCAGCGCCGGGTCGTCAGGGGACAATGAGCAGTTCTTC
CDR3: CASAGSSGDNEQFF

size: NA
V: TRBV7-9
J: TRBJ1-1
D: NA
DNA: TGTGCCAGCAGCCGACAGGAGAACACTGAAGCTTTCTTT
CDR3: CASSRQENTEAFF

size: few
V: TRBV7-9
J: TRBJ2-1
D: TRBD1
DNA: TGTGCCAGCAGCTTAGATTGGACAGGGAATGAGCAGTTCTTC
CDR3: CASSLDWTGNEQFF

size: NA
V: TRBV19
J: TRBJ1-1
D: NA
DNA: TGTGCCAGTAGTATCACCGGAGGGCCTCTGAACACTGAAGCTTTCTTT
CDR3: CASSITGGPLNTEAFF

size: NA
V: TRBV11-2
J: TRBJ2-5
D: NA
DNA: TGTGCCAGCAGCCGAGACGGGGGGCAGACCCAGTACTTC
CDR3: CASSRDGGQTQYF

size: NA
V: TRBV7-2
J: TRBJ2-7
D: NA
DNA: TGTGCCAGCAGCTTAGAACAGGGACTGTACGAGCAGTACTTC
CDR3: CASSLEQGLYEQYF

size: NA
V: TRBV6-2/TRBV6-3
J: TRBJ1-5
D: NA
DNA: TGTGCCAGCAGCCGAATCACGACAATGCCGTCGCCCCAGCATTTT
CDR3: CASSRITTMPSPQHF

size: once
V: TRBV7-8
J: TRBJ2-7
D: NA
DNA: TGTGCCAGCAGCTTACCCCTGGGGGAGCAGTACTTC
CDR3: CASSLPLGEQYF

size: NA
V: TRBV7-8
J: TRBJ1-5
D: TRBD1
DNA: TGTGCCAGCAGCTTAGTTCCCCGACAGGGGAGTCAGCCCCAGCATTTT
CDR3: CASSLVPRQGSQPQHF

size: NA
V: TRBV28
J: TRBJ1-1
D: NA
DNA: TGTGCCAGCAGCATAACCGGGACATCGAACACTGAAGCTTTCTTT
CDR3: CASSITGTSNTEAFF

size: NA
V: TRBV6-5
J: TRBJ1-2
D: NA
DNA: TGTGCCAGCACCACCCTAGGGGGGGGCGGCTACACCTTC
CDR3: CASTTLGGGGYTF

size: NA
V: TRBV6-2/TRBV6-3
J: TRBJ2-1
D: TRBD1
DNA: TGTGCCAGCAGTTACTCTAGGGGGCCGGGCTCCTACAATGAGCAGTTCTTC
CDR3: CASSYSRGPGSYNEQFF

size: NA
V: TRBV10-3
J: TRBJ1-3
D: TRBD1
DNA: TGTGCCAGTGGTGACAGGGGGACTGGAAACACCATATATTTT
CDR3: CASGDRGTGNTIYF

size: NA
V: TRBV24-1
J: TRBJ2-3
D: NA
DNA: TGTGCCACCAGTGATTTCCGGGTAGGGTCAGATACGCAGTATTTT
CDR3: CATSDFRVGSDTQYF

size: NA
V: TRBV28
J: TRBJ1-2
D: TRBD1
DNA: TGTGCCAGCAGTTCCGGGACAGCTAACTATGGCTACACCTTC
CDR3: CASSSGTANYGYTF

size: NA
V: TRBV6-2/TRBV6-3
J: TRBJ2-5
D: NA
DNA: TGTGCCAGCAGTTACTCGAACACCCAAGAGACCCAGTACTTC
CDR3: CASSYSNTQETQYF

size: NA
V: TRBV28
J: TRBJ1-2
D: NA
DNA: TGTGCCAGCAGCTTGGACAGAAACGAAAATTTACTCTATGGCTACACCTTC
CDR3: CASSLDRNENLLYGYTF

size: NA
V: TRBV28
J: TRBJ2-7
D: TRBD2
DNA: TGTGCCAGCAGTTTTGGGACTATCAACTACGAGCAGTACTTC
CDR3: CASSFGTINYEQYF

size: few
V: TRBV24-1
J: TRBJ2-5
D: TRBD1
DNA: TGTGCCACCAGCAGGGGGCGAGGCGAGACCCAGTACTTC
CDR3: CATSRGRGETQYF

size: NA
V: TRBV10-3
J: TRBJ2-7
D: NA
DNA: TGTGCCATCAGTGACAGGAGCTACGAGCAGTACTTC
CDR3: CAISDRSYEQYF

size: few
V: TRBV7-2
J: TRBJ2-3
D: NA
DNA: TGTGCCAGCAGCTTAATCAGTTCCACAGATACGCAGTATTTT
CDR3: CASSLISSTDTQYF

size: NA
V: TRBV9
J: TRBJ1-2
D: TRBD1
DNA: TGTGCCAGCAGTGAAACCGGGACAGGGGTATTTGGCTACACCTTC
CDR3: CASSETGTGVFGYTF

size: NA
V: TRBV29-1
J: TRBJ2-5
D: TRBD2
DNA: TGCAGCGTTGAGGGGCGGGAGAAAGAGACCCAGTACTTC
CDR3: CSVEGREKETQYF

size: NA
V: TRBV9
J: TRBJ2-7
D: NA
DNA: TGTGCCAGCAGCGCCTCCGGGGGCCCCTACGAGCAGTACTTC
CDR3: CASSASGGPYEQYF

size: NA
V: TRBV7-2
J: TRBJ2-2
D: NA
DNA: TGTGCCAGCAGCTATACTAGCCCCGCGAACACCGGGGAGCTGTTTTTT
CDR3: CASSYTSPANTGELFF

size: NA
V: TRBV29-1
J: TRBJ2-3
D: NA
DNA: TGCAGCGTTGCCAAAGGACAGTCCACAGATACGCAGTATTTT
CDR3: CSVAKGQSTDTQYF

size: NA
V: TRBV6-5
J: TRBJ2-5
D: TRBD2
DNA: TGTGCCGCCGGATTAGCGGGGGGGCACGAGACCCAGTACTTC
CDR3: CAAGLAGGHETQYF

size: NA
V: TRBV3-1/TRBV3-2
J: TRBJ2-3
D: NA
DNA: TGTGCCAGCAGCCAGGACCCGGGCGATACGCAGTATTTT
CDR3: CASSQDPGDTQYF

size: NA
V: TRBV4-2
J: TRBJ2-2
D: TRBD2
DNA: TGTGCCAGCAGCCAAGGCGGGGGTAACACCGGGGAGCTGTTTTTT
CDR3: CASSQGGGNTGELFF

size: NA
V: TRBV28
J: TRBJ1-6
D: NA
DNA: TGTGCCAGCAGTTCGGGGGGGCTCCGGCGGGATAATTCACCCCTCCACTTT
CDR3: CASSSGGLRRDNSPLHF

size: NA
V: TRBV4-1
J: TRBJ2-1
D: NA
DNA: TGCGCCAGCAGCAGCGTGCGTGGTGAGCAGTTCTTC
CDR3: CASSSVRGEQFF

size: few
V: TRBV2
J: TRBJ1-5
D: NA
DNA: TGTGCCAGCAGTCCGGCAGAATATAGCAATCAGCCCCAGCATTTT
CDR3: CASSPAEYSNQPQHF

size: once
V: TRBV10-2
J: TRBJ2-5
D: TRBD2
DNA: TGCGCCAGCAGTGCCAGCGGGAGCCTCCAGTACTTC
CDR3: CASSASGSLQYF

size: NA
V: TRBV10-3
J: TRBJ2-2
D: NA
DNA: TGTGCCATCAGTGAACGGCTGAACACCGGGGAGCTGTTTTTT
CDR3: CAISERLNTGELFF

size: NA
V: TRBV7-8
J: TRBJ2-5
D: NA
DNA: TGTGCCAGCAGCTTGACGGTCCAGGAGACCCAGTACTTC
CDR3: CASSLTVQETQYF

size: NA
V: TRBV5-5
J: TRBJ1-6
D: NA
DNA: TGTGCCAGCAGCTTGGAGTTGGCCGTTGGGGGTTCACCCCTCCACTTT
CDR3: CASSLELAVGGSPLHF

size: NA
V: TRBV6-4
J: TRBJ2-3
D: TRBD2
DNA: TGTGCCAGCAGCATTAGCGGGGGACTAGATACGCAGTATTTT
CDR3: CASSISGGLDTQYF

size: NA
V: TRBV30
J: TRBJ2-1
D: TRBD2
DNA: TGTGCCTGGAGCGTATTGGGCCGGACTAGCAATGAGCAGTTCTTC
CDR3: CAWSVLGRTSNEQFF

size: once
V: TRBV23-1
J: TRBJ1-1
D: NA
DNA: TGCGCCAGCACCCATCGCGGCGGGGAGAGAGCTTTCTTT
CDR3: CASTHRGGERAFF

size: NA
V: TRBV2
J: TRBJ1-6
D: NA
DNA: TGTGCCAGCAGTGAAGGTGCGGTAGGGGTATCACCCCTCCACTTT
CDR3: CASSEGAVGVSPLHF

size: NA
V: TRBV19
J: TRBJ1-3
D: NA
DNA: TGTGCCAGTAGTACGCAAGGCTCTGGAAACACCATATATTTT
CDR3: CASSTQGSGNTIYF

size: NA
V: TRBV4-3
J: TRBJ2-7
D: NA
DNA: TGCGCCAGCAGGGCGCGGGCAGGTTCCTACGAGCAGTACTTC
CDR3: CASRARAGSYEQYF